Below, 4 T cell receptor beta chains from the same sample are listed, as sequenced in a study of regulatory T cells in long-lasting Graves disease. CDR3 regions were amplified by Arm-PCR using iRepertoire HTBI primers to build TCR beta libraries. TCRdb re-called the multiplex PCR reads with MiXCR, one entry per CDR3 protein. This table holds fewer than 550,000 distinct CDR3 sequences, 15% to 20% found once. Documented time point: newly diagnosed GD, antithyroid drugs for less than 3 months. PBMC-extracted RNA yielded the TCR library. The same sample was also studied in work on T cells in Graves' hyperthyroidism and ophthalmopathy.

The specimen was peripheral blood mononuclear cells (PBMCs), collected at new diagnosis, from a patient treated with antithyroid drugs. The receptors here all came from a woman aged 40 to 65 with Graves disease.

Remarks on this clonotype: A read error may explain this, as a much larger clone is one base away. The V and J genes are TRBV12-3 or TRBV12-4 and TRBJ1-1; D may be TRBD1 (6 bases). CDR3 length: 16 residues. This chain's CDR3 is CASSSVSRGMNTGAFF. Written as DNA, the CDR3 is TGTGCCAGCAGCTCGGTTAGCAGGGGTATGAACACTGGAGCTTTCTTT.

The CDR3: CASSAGLSGYTF. The CDR3 DNA reads TGTGCCAGCAGTGCTGGGTTATCTGGCTACACCTTC. V usage is TRBV2 and J usage is TRBJ1-2; D call uncertain. V lost 4 bases, J lost 7 bases, and 10 bases lay in between. The CDR3 totals 12 residues. Germline V CDR1 and CDR2: SNHLY, FYNNEI.

The chain is built from TRBV20-1 and TRBJ2-2, with D unclear. Germline V CDR1 and CDR2: DFQATT, SNEGSKA (reference sequence). Trimming removed 0 bases at V and 2 bases at J, with 4 bases between. This CDR3 contains 13 residues. The CDR3 DNA sequence: TGCAGTGCTAGAGATTTAAACACCGGGGAGCTGTTTTTT. Amino acids: CSARDLNTGELFF.

This clonotype was recorded many times. The rearrangement links TRBV3-1 to TRBJ1-5; D not certain. Germline CDR1 reads LGHDT; CDR2 reads YNNKEL (reference sequence). This CDR3 spans 14 amino acids. Trimming removed 0 bases from V and 0 bases from J, with 3 bases in between. The CDR3 reads CASSQDNSNQPQHF. CDR3 sequence (DNA): TGTGCCAGCAGCCAAGATAATAGCAATCAGCCCCAGCATTTT. Based on the CDR3 plus reference TRBV3-1 and TRBJ1-5, the full variable domain is DTAVSQTPKYLVTQMGNDKSIKCEQNLGHDTMYWYKQDSKKFLKIMFSYNNKELIINETVPNRFSPKSPDKAHLNLHINSLELGDSAVYFCASSQDNSNQPQHFGDGTRLSIL.